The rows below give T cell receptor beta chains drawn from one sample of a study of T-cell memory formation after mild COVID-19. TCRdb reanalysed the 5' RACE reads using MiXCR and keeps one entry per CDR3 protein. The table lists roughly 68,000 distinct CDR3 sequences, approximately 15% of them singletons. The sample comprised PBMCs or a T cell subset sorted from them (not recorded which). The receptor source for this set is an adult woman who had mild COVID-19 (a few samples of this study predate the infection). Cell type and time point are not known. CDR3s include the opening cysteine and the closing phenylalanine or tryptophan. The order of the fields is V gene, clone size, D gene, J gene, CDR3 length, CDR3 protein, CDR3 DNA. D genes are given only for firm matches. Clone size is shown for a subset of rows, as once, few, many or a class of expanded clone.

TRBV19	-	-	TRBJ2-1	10	CATSGNEQFF	TGTGCCACTTCCGGGAATGAGCAGTTCTTC
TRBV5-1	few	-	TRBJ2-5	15	CASSLRGGSQETQYF	TGCGCCAGCAGCTTGAGGGGCGGTAGCCAAGAGACCCAGTACTTC
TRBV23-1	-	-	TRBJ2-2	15	CASSQSVVRTGELFF	TGCGCCAGCAGTCAATCTGTGGTCCGGACCGGGGAGCTGTTTTTT
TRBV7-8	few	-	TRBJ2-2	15	CASSTRTANTGELFF	TGTGCCAGCAGCACCCGGACAGCGAACACCGGGGAGCTGTTTTTT
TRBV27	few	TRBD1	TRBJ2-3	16	CASSPLWTGGTDTQYF	TGTGCCAGCAGTCCACTTTGGACAGGGGGCACAGATACGCAGTATTTT
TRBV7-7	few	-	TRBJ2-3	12	CASSPRGGTQYF	TGTGCCAGCAGCCCTAGGGGGGGTACGCAGTATTTT
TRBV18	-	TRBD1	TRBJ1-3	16	CASSPLTGASGNTIYF	TGTGCCAGCTCACCTCTAACAGGGGCCTCTGGAAACACCATATATTTT
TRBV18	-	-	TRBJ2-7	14	CASSPETRLYEQYF	TGTGCCAGCTCACCCGAGACACGGCTCTACGAGCAGTACTTC
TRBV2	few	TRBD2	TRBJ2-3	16	CASSVGASGAPDTQYF	TGTGCCAGCAGTGTTGGGGCTAGCGGGGCCCCAGATACGCAGTATTTT
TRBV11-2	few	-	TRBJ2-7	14	CASSLDQLTREQYF	TGTGCCAGCAGCTTAGATCAACTAACGCGCGAGCAGTACTTC
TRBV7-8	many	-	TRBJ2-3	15	CASSQTWFSTDTQYF	TGTGCCAGCAGCCAAACATGGTTCAGCACAGATACGCAGTATTTT
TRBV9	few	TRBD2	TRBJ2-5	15	CASSVGLADGETQYF	TGTGCCAGCAGCGTCGGACTAGCGGACGGGGAGACCCAGTACTTC
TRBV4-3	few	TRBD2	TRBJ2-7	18	CASSQEFRLAGGPYEQYF	TGCGCCAGCAGCCAAGAATTCAGGCTAGCGGGAGGTCCCTACGAGCAGTACTTC
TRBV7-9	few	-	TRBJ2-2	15	CASSSPGGVAGELFF	TGTGCCAGCAGCTCCCCTGGCGGGGTAGCCGGGGAGCTGTTTTTT
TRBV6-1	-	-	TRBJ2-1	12	CASTKGWDEQFF	TGTGCCAGCACTAAGGGCTGGGATGAGCAGTTCTTC
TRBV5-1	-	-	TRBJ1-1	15	CASGISSRLDTEAFF	TGCGCCAGCGGAATATCCTCTCGTCTGGACACTGAAGCTTTCTTT
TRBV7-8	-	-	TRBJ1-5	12	CASSFSNQPQHF	TGTGCCAGCAGCTTTAGTAATCAGCCCCAGCATTTT
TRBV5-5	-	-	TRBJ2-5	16	CASSFMDSLEGETQYF	TGTGCCAGCAGCTTCATGGACTCCCTGGAGGGAGAGACCCAGTACTTC
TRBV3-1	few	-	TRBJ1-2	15	CASSQEAGANYGYTF	TGTGCCAGCAGCCAAGAGGCAGGGGCCAACTATGGCTACACCTTC
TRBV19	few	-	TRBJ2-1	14	CASSIAALYNEQFF	TGTGCCAGTAGTATAGCGGCCCTATACAATGAGCAGTTCTTC
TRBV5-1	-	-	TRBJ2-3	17	CASSPGLPIRAADTQYF	TGCGCCAGCAGCCCGGGACTTCCGATACGGGCGGCAGATACGCAGTATTTT
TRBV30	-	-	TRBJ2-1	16	CAWSGDLTSSYNEQFF	TGTGCCTGGAGTGGCGACTTAACGAGCTCCTACAATGAGCAGTTCTTC
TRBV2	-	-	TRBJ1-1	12	CASSEHREGAFF	TGTGCCAGCAGTGAGCACAGGGAGGGGGCTTTCTTT
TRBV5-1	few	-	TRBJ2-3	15	CASSPGQGGTDTQYF	TGCGCCAGCAGCCCCGGACAGGGAGGGACAGATACGCAGTATTTT
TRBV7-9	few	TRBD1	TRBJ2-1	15	CASSPLTGSRNEQFF	TGTGCCAGCAGCCCTTTGACAGGGTCCAGAAATGAGCAGTTCTTC
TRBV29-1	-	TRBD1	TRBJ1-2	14	CSVDAGQGSYGYTF	TGCAGCGTTGACGCAGGACAGGGAAGCTATGGCTACACCTTC
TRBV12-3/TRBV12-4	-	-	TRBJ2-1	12	CASESSYNEQFF	TGTGCCAGCGAAAGCTCCTACAATGAGCAGTTCTTC
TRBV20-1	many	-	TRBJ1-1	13	CSARNTRGTEAFF	TGCAGTGCTAGAAACACCAGGGGTACTGAAGCTTTCTTT
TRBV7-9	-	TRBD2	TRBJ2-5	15	CASRGGRQSQETQYF	TGTGCCAGCAGGGGAGGGAGACAGTCTCAAGAGACCCAGTACTTC
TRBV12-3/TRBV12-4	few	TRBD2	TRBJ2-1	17	CASSYVAGVALSNEQFF	TGTGCCAGCAGTTACGTAGCGGGAGTAGCCCTAAGCAATGAGCAGTTCTTC
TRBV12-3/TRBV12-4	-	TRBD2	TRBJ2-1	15	CASSSSQRGYNEQFF	TGTGCCAGCAGTTCGAGCCAGCGGGGGTACAATGAGCAGTTCTTC
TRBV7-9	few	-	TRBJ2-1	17	CASIPLFKRGSYNEQFF	TGTGCCAGCATCCCCTTATTTAAAAGAGGGTCCTACAATGAGCAGTTCTTC
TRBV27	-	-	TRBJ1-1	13	CASRTQGNTEAFF	TGTGCCAGCAGAACCCAGGGAAACACTGAAGCTTTCTTT
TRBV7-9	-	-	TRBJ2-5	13	CASSPQAQETQYF	TGTGCCAGCAGCCCCCAGGCTCAAGAGACCCAGTACTTC
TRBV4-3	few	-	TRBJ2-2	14	CASSQDSNTGELFF	TGCGCCAGCAGCCAAGATAGCAACACCGGGGAGCTGTTTTTT
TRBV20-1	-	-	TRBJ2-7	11	CSANRDPEQYF	TGCAGTGCCAACCGGGACCCCGAGCAGTACTTC
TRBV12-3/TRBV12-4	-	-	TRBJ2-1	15	CASSPGPIGYNEQFF	TGTGCCAGCAGTCCCGGGCCTATAGGGTACAATGAGCAGTTCTTC
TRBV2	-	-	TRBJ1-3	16	CASLLSALSTGNTIYF	TGTGCCAGCCTCCTCAGCGCACTATCTACTGGAAACACCATATATTTT
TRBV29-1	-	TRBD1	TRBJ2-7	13	CSVESSRGNEQYF	TGCAGCGTTGAATCATCCAGGGGGAACGAGCAGTACTTC
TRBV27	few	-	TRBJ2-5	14	CASSLGLGIETQYF	TGTGCCAGCAGTTTAGGGCTAGGGATCGAGACCCAGTACTTC
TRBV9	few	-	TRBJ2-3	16	CASSVVGEADTDTQYF	TGTGCCAGCAGCGTAGTGGGGGAGGCAGACACAGATACGCAGTATTTT
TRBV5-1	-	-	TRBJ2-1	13	CASSLAPAGEQFF	TGCGCCAGCAGCTTGGCCCCTGCAGGTGAGCAGTTCTTC
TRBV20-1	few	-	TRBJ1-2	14	CSAHPLRGNYGYTF	TGCAGTGCTCACCCTCTCAGGGGAAACTATGGCTACACCTTC
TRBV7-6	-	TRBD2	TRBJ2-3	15	CASSHGGGPTDTQYF	TGTGCCAGCAGCCATGGGGGAGGGCCAACAGATACGCAGTATTTT
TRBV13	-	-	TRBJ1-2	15	CASSLGVEGDYGYTF	TGTGCCAGCAGCTTAGGGGTAGAGGGGGACTATGGCTACACCTTC
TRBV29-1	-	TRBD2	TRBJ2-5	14	CSVETPLAGETQYF	TGCAGCGTTGAAACACCCTTAGCGGGAGAGACCCAGTACTTC
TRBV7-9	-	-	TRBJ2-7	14	CASSLTPATYEQYF	TGTGCCAGCAGCTTAACCCCAGCCACCTACGAGCAGTACTTC
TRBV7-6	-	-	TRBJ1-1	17	CASSLAGPGVLNTEAFF	TGTGCCAGCAGCTTAGCGGGGCCAGGGGTCTTGAACACTGAAGCTTTCTTT
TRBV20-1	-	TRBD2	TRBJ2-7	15	CSARPGLAVLYEQYF	TGCAGTGCTAGGCCGGGTCTAGCGGTTCTCTACGAGCAGTACTTC